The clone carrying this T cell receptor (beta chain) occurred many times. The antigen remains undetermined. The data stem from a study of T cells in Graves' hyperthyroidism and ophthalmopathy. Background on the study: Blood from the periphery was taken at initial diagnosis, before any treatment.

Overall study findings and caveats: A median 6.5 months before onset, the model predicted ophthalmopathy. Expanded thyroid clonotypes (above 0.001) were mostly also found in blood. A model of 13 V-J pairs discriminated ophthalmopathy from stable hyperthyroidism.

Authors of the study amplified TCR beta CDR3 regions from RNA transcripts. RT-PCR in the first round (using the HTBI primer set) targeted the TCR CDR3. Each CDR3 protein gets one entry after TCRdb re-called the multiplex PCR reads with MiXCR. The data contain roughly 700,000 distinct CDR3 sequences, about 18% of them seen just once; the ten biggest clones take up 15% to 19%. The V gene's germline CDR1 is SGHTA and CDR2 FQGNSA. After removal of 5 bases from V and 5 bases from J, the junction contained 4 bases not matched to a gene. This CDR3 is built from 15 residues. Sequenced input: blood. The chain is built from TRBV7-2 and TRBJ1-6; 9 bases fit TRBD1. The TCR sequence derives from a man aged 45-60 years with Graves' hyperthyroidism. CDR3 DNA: TGTGCCAGCAGCAGGGACAGGGTTAATAATTCACCCCTCCACTTT. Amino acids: CASSRDRVNNSPLHF.